This TCR beta chain was sequenced in a study of TET2 disruption in CD19-targeted CAR T cells (dated by TCRdb to 2017 to 2018). With regard to the full study: Sample numbers were set by the original clinical trial design and sample availability, with no additional inclusion criteria.

About this clone: Its antigen remains undetermined. The sequenced fragment ends 3 residues before the CDR3 boundary, so the rest is inferred from the germline J gene.

Trimming takes 5 bases from V and 3 bases from J, and the germline ends sit 11 bases apart. The CDR3 sequence holds 13 residues, the cysteine and phenylalanine included. Sequencing covers 30 bases of the CDR3, shown here with the frame starting at base 1. Based on the germline V gene, the CDR1 and CDR2 sequences are SGHVS and FNYEAQ. Per the publication, the treatment or condition label means: autologous CTL019 cells: CD19 CAR with 4-1BB and CD3 zeta domains. TCR zeta and 4-1BB costimulatory signaling domains were built into the CD19 CAR. T cells for CTL019 manufacturing were collected from peripheral blood by means of leukapheresis. The DNeasy Blood and Tissue Kit was used to extract genomic DNA from pre-infusion T cells, peripheral blood, or sorted post-infusion T cells. The full study reports these points: Conclusions about the CAR T cells of the patient were based on extensive analysis of a single subject.

The immunoSEQ assay was used for deep sequencing of the TCR beta chain. The authors processed their data as follows. Only productive TCR beta rearrangements were used to compute clonotype frequencies. The table was pulled from immuneACCESS by TCRdb, which kept in-frame rearrangements only. Such tables lose some clones; where checked, under half of the loss comes from unresolved V genes, and the rest has no known cause. The DNA gave D and trimming, while V, J and clone size come from that table. The sample table gives under 30,000 clones. The ten largest clones take up roughly 1.9% of the sample. This chain joins TRBV7-6 to TRBJ2-7; a tentative D match to TRBD1 spans 6 bases. Sequenced material: CD8- CAR+ T cells sorted from cultured blood T cells, taken for CD19 CAR T cell therapy. The sample's cell subset or site label, in plain terms: CD8-negative CAR-positive T cells from the infusion product. This receptor was identified in a man in his 70s with chronic lymphocytic leukemia. The CDR3 bases that were read are TGTGCCAGCAGCCCCCAGACAGGCTACGAG. It translates as CASSPQTGYE. The whole CDR3 reads CASSPQTGYEQYF. Reference TRBV7-6 and TRBJ2-7 proteins supply the regions before and after the CDR3; the full variable domain is: GAGVSQSPRYKVTKRGQDVALRCDPISGHVSLYWYRQALGQGPEFLTYFNYEAQQDKSGLPNDRFSAERPEGSISTLTIQRTEQRDSAMYRCASSPQTGYEQYFGPGTRLTVT.